Listed below are T cell receptor beta chains from one sample, sequenced in a study of shared clonotypes between healthy human individuals. TCRdb keeps only in-frame clones here, not all; method: immunoSEQ multiplex PCR. Counted here are over a million clones, about three quarters occurring once; the ten biggest clones make up about 1.4%. Sequenced: memory CD4+ T cells sorted from blood. Every receptor here comes from a man younger than 35 in good health. Each CDR3 is given with its conserved first and last residue. D genes are given only for firm matches. Clone sizes are given selectively: once, few, many, or a class where the clone is expanded.

CASSYTSGANVLTF	TGTGCCAGCAGTTATACATCTGGGGCCAACGTCCTGACTTTC	TRBJ2-6	NA	once	TRBV6-5
CASSLDQTSVLYF	TGTGCCAGCAGCTTAGATCAGACTAGCGTGTTGTACTTC	TRBJ2-7	TRBD2	NA	TRBV11-3
CASSFLQKDSPLHF	TGTGCCAGCAGCTTCCTACAGAAAGATTCACCCCTCCACTTT	TRBJ1-6	NA	NA	TRBV5-6
CASSDAGPSTDTQYF	TGTGCCAGCAGTGATGCAGGGCCTAGCACAGATACGCAGTATTTT	TRBJ2-3	NA	NA	TRBV25-1
CASSLIQSGGPYSYEQYF	TGTGCCAGCAGCTTAATTCAGTCTGGGGGGCCTTACTCCTACGAGCAGTACTTC	TRBJ2-7	NA	few	TRBV7-2
CASGLWNAEQFF	TGTGCTAGTGGTTTATGGAACGCTGAGCAGTTCTTC	TRBJ2-1	NA	once	TRBV12-5
CASSLAGTQYF	TGTGCCAGCAGCTTAGCTGGAACGCAGTATTTT	TRBJ2-3	NA	NA	TRBV11-2
CAIRVSANTEAFF	TGTGCCATCAGGGTCAGCGCTAACACTGAAGCTTTCTTT	TRBJ1-1	NA	few	TRBV10-3
CASSKEGRESSNQPQHF	TGCGCCAGCAGCAAAGAGGGACGGGAAAGTAGCAATCAGCCCCAGCATTTT	TRBJ1-5	NA	NA	TRBV5-1
CASSVTGQGLNEQFF	TGTGCCAGCAGTGTAACGGGACAGGGTTTAAATGAGCAGTTCTTC	TRBJ2-1	TRBD1	NA	TRBV25-1
CASSEARETQYF	TGTGCCAGCAGTGAAGCGCGGGAGACCCAGTACTTC	TRBJ2-5	NA	NA	TRBV2
CANFVRGWSNQPQHF	TGTGCCAACTTCGTGAGGGGTTGGAGCAATCAGCCCCAGCATTTT	TRBJ1-5	NA	NA	TRBV10-3
CASSRREMEAFF	TGTGCCAGCTCACGCAGGGAAATGGAAGCTTTCTTT	TRBJ1-1	NA	few	TRBV18
CASSIAPGTGYNEQFF	TGTGCCAGTAGTATAGCGCCAGGGACCGGGTACAATGAGCAGTTCTTC	TRBJ2-1	NA	NA	TRBV19
CASRRGTQNTGELFF	TGTGCCAGCAGACGAGGGACACAGAACACCGGGGAGCTGTTTTTT	TRBJ2-2	NA	once	TRBV11-2
CASRLQGGFFSPLHF	TGTGCCAGCAGACTCCAGGGAGGTTTTTTTTCACCCCTCCACTTT	TRBJ1-6	NA	NA	TRBV6-5
CAWSGASAVNEQFF	TGTGCCTGGAGTGGGGCTAGTGCAGTTAATGAGCAGTTCTTC	TRBJ2-1	NA	NA	TRBV30
CASTSRDRGYDGYTF	TGTGCCAGCACCTCTAGGGACAGGGGATACGATGGCTACACCTTC	TRBJ1-2	TRBD1	once	TRBV6-5
CASSLVSGSLNSPLHF	TGCGCCAGCAGCTTGGTTTCAGGGAGCCTTAATTCACCCCTCCACTTT	TRBJ1-6	NA	NA	TRBV5-1
CAWNRSPNTGELFF	TGTGCCTGGAACCGTAGCCCGAACACCGGGGAGCTGTTTTTT	TRBJ2-2	NA	many	TRBV30
CASSISGGVKRTGELFF	TGTGCCAGTAGTATCTCCGGTGGGGTAAAAAGGACCGGGGAGCTGTTTTTT	TRBJ2-2	NA	once	TRBV19
CAWRYDRVGGNTIYF	TGTGCCTGGAGATACGACAGGGTTGGTGGAAACACCATATATTTT	TRBJ1-3	TRBD1	NA	TRBV30
CASSSPTGIEAFF	TGTGCCAGCAGTTCCCCGACAGGGATAGAAGCTTTCTTT	TRBJ1-1	TRBD1	few	TRBV6-5
CSVQGMGTDTQYF	TGCAGCGTGCAGGGGATGGGCACAGATACGCAGTATTTT	TRBJ2-3	NA	NA	TRBV29-1
CASSSNKGTEAFF	TGTGCCAGCAGCTCAAACAAGGGGACTGAAGCTTTCTTT	TRBJ1-1	NA	few	TRBV7-2
CASSQERNGYTF	TGTGCCAGCAGCCAAGAGAGAAATGGCTACACCTTC	TRBJ1-2	NA	once	TRBV14
CASSERPGSYNEQFF	TGTGCCAGCAGTGAACGGCCAGGCTCCTACAATGAGCAGTTCTTC	TRBJ2-1	NA	NA	TRBV6-1
CAWTLLAGREQYF	TGTGCCTGGACTCTACTAGCAGGACGCGAGCAGTACTTC	TRBJ2-7	NA	NA	TRBV30
CASSPDRGRSFF	TGTGCCAGCAGTCCCGACAGGGGACGTTCTTTCTTT	TRBJ1-1	TRBD1	few	TRBV19
CASSFDRGSTGELFF	TGTGCCAGCAGCTTCGACAGGGGGAGCACCGGGGAGCTGTTTTTT	TRBJ2-2	TRBD1	NA	TRBV5-8
CASSSPDRATYEQYF	TGTGCCAGCAGTTCCCCGGACAGGGCCACCTACGAGCAGTACTTC	TRBJ2-7	TRBD1	NA	TRBV28
CASRSSGTVYNEQFF	TGCGCCAGCAGAAGTTCCGGGACAGTATACAATGAGCAGTTCTTC	TRBJ2-1	TRBD1	NA	TRBV5-1
CASSSGLAGNNEQFF	TGTGCCAGCAGTTCTGGACTAGCGGGAAACAATGAGCAGTTCTTC	TRBJ2-1	TRBD2	NA	TRBV27
CASGQAHWSTDTQYF	TGCGCCAGCGGCCAAGCCCACTGGAGCACAGATACGCAGTATTTT	TRBJ2-3	NA	NA	TRBV4-3
CASSPRTGLSGELFF	TGTGCCAGCAGCCCCCGGACAGGGCTGTCCGGGGAGCTGTTTTTT	TRBJ2-2	TRBD1	NA	TRBV2
CASRAGVGYGYTF	TGTGCCAGCCGGGCAGGGGTCGGCTATGGCTACACCTTC	TRBJ1-2	NA	NA	TRBV6-4
CATKPGGTDTQYF	TGTGCCACCAAACCAGGCGGCACAGATACGCAGTATTTT	TRBJ2-3	NA	few	TRBV6-1
CASSLEAAGARYEQYF	TGCGCCAGCAGCTTGGAAGCTGCAGGGGCGAGGTACGAGCAGTACTTC	TRBJ2-7	NA	NA	TRBV5-1
CASSLGRTSGTNEQFF	TGTGCCAGCAGCTTAGGTAGGACTAGCGGAACCAATGAGCAGTTCTTC	TRBJ2-1	TRBD2	NA	TRBV7-9
CASSPDFNYGYTF	TGTGCCAGCTCACCAGACTTTAACTATGGCTACACCTTC	TRBJ1-2	NA	few	TRBV18
CAISEFRDSYEQYF	TGTGCCATCAGTGAGTTCCGGGACTCCTACGAGCAGTACTTC	TRBJ2-7	NA	NA	TRBV10-3
CASSRRTGLIQETQYF	TGTGCCAGCAGCCGACGGACAGGTCTGATCCAAGAGACCCAGTACTTC	TRBJ2-5	TRBD1	NA	TRBV7-8
CASADGYNSPLHF	TGTGCCAGCGCCGACGGATATAATTCACCCCTCCACTTT	TRBJ1-6	NA	NA	TRBV25-1
CASSTLAGTTQRTQYF	TGTGCCAGTAGTACACTAGCGGGGACTACACAGAGGACGCAGTATTTT	TRBJ2-3	TRBD2	once	TRBV19
CASSLGGGPYNEQFF	TGTGCCAGCAGCTTAGGGGGTGGGCCCTACAATGAGCAGTTCTTC	TRBJ2-1	NA	NA	TRBV5-6
CAWRWKDTEAFF	TGTGCCTGGAGATGGAAGGACACTGAAGCTTTCTTT	TRBJ1-1	NA	few	TRBV30
CASSSPGQGEDTQYF	TGCGCCAGCAGCTCGCCGGGACAGGGGGAAGATACGCAGTATTTT	TRBJ2-3	TRBD1	NA	TRBV5-1
CASSPLPGTGDEQFF	TGTGCCAGCTCACCACTTCCTGGGACAGGTGATGAGCAGTTCTTC	TRBJ2-1	TRBD1	NA	TRBV18
CASSQEYSNQPQHF	TGTGCCAGCAGCCAAGAATATAGCAATCAGCCCCAGCATTTT	TRBJ1-5	NA	NA	TRBV4-2
CASSVGSGPYEQYF	TGTGCCAGCAGCGTAGGATCGGGACCATACGAGCAGTACTTC	TRBJ2-7	NA	once	TRBV9
CASSLSQGGEKLFF	TGTGCCAGCAGCTTAAGCCAGGGAGGTGAAAAACTGTTTTTT	TRBJ1-4	NA	NA	TRBV7-2
CASSLPTRTYEQYF	TGTGCCAGCTCACTTCCGACTAGGACATACGAGCAGTACTTC	TRBJ2-7	NA	NA	TRBV18
CASSGGQPTDTQYF	TGTGCCAGCAGCGGAGGACAGCCCACAGATACGCAGTATTTT	TRBJ2-3	NA	NA	TRBV9
CASGLFPGTSGRAGAKNIQYF	TGTGCTAGTGGTTTGTTCCCTGGGACTAGCGGGAGGGCAGGGGCCAAAAACATTCAGTACTTC	TRBJ2-4	TRBD2	NA	TRBV12-5
CASHKTGNGANVLTF	TGCGCCAGCCACAAGACAGGGAATGGGGCCAACGTCCTGACTTTC	TRBJ2-6	TRBD1	NA	TRBV5-1
CASSLAQGRLETQYF	TGTGCCAGCAGCTTAGCGCAAGGCAGACTGGAGACCCAGTACTTC	TRBJ2-5	NA	NA	TRBV7-2
CASSYGGLLRNGYTF	TGTGCCAGCAGTTACGGGGGCCTCCTGCGGAATGGCTACACCTTC	TRBJ1-2	NA	NA	TRBV6-6